This T cell receptor (beta chain) was identified during a study of regulatory T cells in long-lasting Graves disease. With iRepertoire HTBI primers and Arm-PCR of CDR3 regions, TCR beta libraries were built. TCRdb analysed the multiplex PCR reads with MiXCR anew, one entry per CDR3 protein. Of around 460,000 distinct CDR3 sequences in the sample, less than 15% are singletons; the top ten hold approximately 17%. Time point noted: newly diagnosed GD, antithyroid drugs for less than 3 months. The TCR library was made from RNA that had been extracted from PBMCs in TRIzol. Peripheral blood, approximately 9.6 milliliters of it, was drawn into EDTA tubes. V lost 6 bases and J lost 5, with 26 bases in between. This CDR3 has 17 residues. These sequences were also reported in another study, on T cells in Graves' hyperthyroidism and ophthalmopathy. That source adds: Ophthalmopathy was told apart from stable hyperthyroidism by a 13 V-J model. Ophthalmopathy, which appeared later, was predicted by the model a median approximately 6 months before onset.

This TCR came from a woman aged 45-65 years with Graves disease. The chain has TRBV12-3 or TRBV12-4 and TRBJ2-7; D perhaps matches TRBD2 (6 bases). Here the sequenced sample was peripheral blood mononuclear cells (PBMCs), taken at new diagnosis, from a patient treated with antithyroid drugs. The CDR3 loop is CASSPTAGTIGSHEQYF. CDR3 nucleotides: TGTGCCAGCAGCCCTACTGCGGGAACTATCGGGAGCCACGAGCAGTACTTC.